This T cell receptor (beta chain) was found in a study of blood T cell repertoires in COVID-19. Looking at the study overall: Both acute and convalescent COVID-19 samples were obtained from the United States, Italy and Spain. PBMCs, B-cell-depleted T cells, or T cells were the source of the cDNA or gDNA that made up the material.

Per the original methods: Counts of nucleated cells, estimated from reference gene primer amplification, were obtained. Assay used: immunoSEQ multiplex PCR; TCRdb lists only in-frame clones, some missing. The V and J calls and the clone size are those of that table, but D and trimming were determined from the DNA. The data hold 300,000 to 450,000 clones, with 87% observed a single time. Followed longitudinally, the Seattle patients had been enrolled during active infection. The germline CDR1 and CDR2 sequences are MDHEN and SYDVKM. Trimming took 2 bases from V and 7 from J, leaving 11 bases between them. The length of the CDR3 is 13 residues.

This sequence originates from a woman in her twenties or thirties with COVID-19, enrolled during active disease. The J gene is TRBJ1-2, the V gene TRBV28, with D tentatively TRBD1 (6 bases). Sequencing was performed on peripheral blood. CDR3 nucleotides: TGTGCCAGCAGTTTAGACAGGATCTCTGGCTACACCTTC. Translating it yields CASSLDRISGYTF.